The rows below give T cell receptor beta chains drawn from one sample of a study of technical replicates of blood from a few donors. Profiled with immunoSEQ multiplex PCR; TCRdb holds only in-frame clones, not every one. The sample has about 80,000 clones; roughly 94% are singletons. Sequences were obtained from T cells isolated from PBMCs. Receptor source: a human donor in good health. Both conserved end residues are part of each CDR3. Fields, in order: J gene, CDR3 length, clone size, V gene, D gene, CDR3 DNA, CDR3 protein. A D gene is named only where the DNA matches it firmly. Clone size is shown for a subset of rows, as once, few, many or a class of expanded clone.

j_call: TRBJ2-7
cdr3_length: 14
clone_size: .
v_call: TRBV5-6
d_call: .
cdr3_nt: TGTGCCAGCAACCGAGTTCGTAGCTCCTACGAGCAGTACTTT
cdr3_aa: CASNRVRSSYEQYF

j_call: TRBJ1-4
cdr3_length: 16
clone_size: .
v_call: TRBV12-1
d_call: .
cdr3_nt: TGTGCCAGCAGCTTTTATCGGACAGGGGAGGCTGGAAAACTGTTTTTT
cdr3_aa: CASSFYRTGEAGKLFF

j_call: TRBJ1-4
cdr3_length: 13
clone_size: .
v_call: TRBV30
d_call: .
cdr3_nt: TGTGCCTGGAGGCAGGCTATTAATGAAAAACTGTTTTTT
cdr3_aa: CAWRQAINEKLFF

j_call: TRBJ2-1
cdr3_length: 14
clone_size: .
v_call: TRBV10-3
d_call: .
cdr3_nt: TGTGCCATCACCTCCACGGGATTCGACAATGAGCAGTTCTTC
cdr3_aa: CAITSTGFDNEQFF

j_call: TRBJ2-2
cdr3_length: 12
clone_size: .
v_call: TRBV7-3
d_call: .
cdr3_nt: TGTGCCAGCCCCCCCGGCACCGGGGAGCTGTTTTTT
cdr3_aa: CASPPGTGELFF

j_call: TRBJ2-4
cdr3_length: 14
clone_size: .
v_call: TRBV5-1
d_call: .
cdr3_nt: TGCGCCAGCAGCTTGGATGCCCCCCCGGGCATTCAGTACTTC
cdr3_aa: CASSLDAPPGIQYF

j_call: TRBJ2-1
cdr3_length: 14
clone_size: .
v_call: TRBV7-3
d_call: TRBD1
cdr3_nt: TGTGCCAGCAGCCCAGGGGGACGGTACAATGAGCAGTTCTTC
cdr3_aa: CASSPGGRYNEQFF

j_call: TRBJ2-7
cdr3_length: 15
clone_size: .
v_call: TRBV7-9
d_call: TRBD1
cdr3_nt: TGTGCCAGCAGCTTAACCCGGGACAGTCCCTACGAGCAGTACTTC
cdr3_aa: CASSLTRDSPYEQYF

j_call: TRBJ2-1
cdr3_length: 16
clone_size: .
v_call: TRBV5-6
d_call: .
cdr3_nt: TGTGCCAGCAGCTCCCTCCAGGGTTTATTCTACAATGAGCAGTTCTTC
cdr3_aa: CASSSLQGLFYNEQFF

j_call: TRBJ2-7
cdr3_length: 16
clone_size: .
v_call: TRBV4-2
d_call: .
cdr3_nt: TGTGCCAGCAGCCAATCCATGAGTGGGGCGTTATACGAGCAGTACTTC
cdr3_aa: CASSQSMSGALYEQYF

j_call: TRBJ1-1
cdr3_length: 14
clone_size: .
v_call: TRBV4-1
d_call: .
cdr3_nt: TGCGCCAGCCTAGGAGGGAAGTGGGAAACTGAAGCTTTCTTT
cdr3_aa: CASLGGKWETEAFF

j_call: TRBJ2-7
cdr3_length: 14
clone_size: few
v_call: TRBV14
d_call: .
cdr3_nt: TGTGCCAGCAGCCCCGGAGCTTTCACCTACGAGCAGTACTTC
cdr3_aa: CASSPGAFTYEQYF

j_call: TRBJ2-1
cdr3_length: 15
clone_size: .
v_call: TRBV5-1
d_call: TRBD2
cdr3_nt: TGCGCCAGCAGCTTGAGCGGGAGGGAGGACAATGAGCAGTTCTTC
cdr3_aa: CASSLSGREDNEQFF

j_call: TRBJ2-7
cdr3_length: 16
clone_size: .
v_call: TRBV2
d_call: .
cdr3_nt: TGTGCCAGCAGTGATGCCCCCCGGACAGCAACCTACGAGCAGTACTTC
cdr3_aa: CASSDAPRTATYEQYF

j_call: TRBJ2-1
cdr3_length: 13
clone_size: .
v_call: TRBV7-6
d_call: .
cdr3_nt: TGTGCCAGCAGCCTTAGCGGAGCCAATGAGCAGTTCTTC
cdr3_aa: CASSLSGANEQFF

j_call: TRBJ2-7
cdr3_length: 12
clone_size: .
v_call: TRBV9
d_call: .
cdr3_nt: TGTGCCAGCAGCCTGGACAGCTACGAGCAGTACTTC
cdr3_aa: CASSLDSYEQYF

j_call: TRBJ1-1
cdr3_length: 13
clone_size: few
v_call: TRBV6-1
d_call: .
cdr3_nt: TGTGCCAGCAGTGATACACCGAACACTGAAGCTTTCTTT
cdr3_aa: CASSDTPNTEAFF

j_call: TRBJ2-1
cdr3_length: 16
clone_size: once
v_call: TRBV7-9
d_call: TRBD2
cdr3_nt: TGTGCCAGCAGCTCGGGGACTAGCGGAAGGGGGAATGAGCAGTTCTTC
cdr3_aa: CASSSGTSGRGNEQFF

j_call: TRBJ2-7
cdr3_length: 14
clone_size: .
v_call: TRBV7-9
d_call: TRBD2
cdr3_nt: TGTGCCAGCAGCTTACTAGCGGGAGTCGACGAGCAGTACTTC
cdr3_aa: CASSLLAGVDEQYF

j_call: TRBJ2-7
cdr3_length: 15
clone_size: .
v_call: TRBV10-3
d_call: TRBD2
cdr3_nt: TGTGCCATCAGTAAGACTAGCGGGAGCTCCTACGAGCAGTACTTC
cdr3_aa: CAISKTSGSSYEQYF

j_call: TRBJ1-2
cdr3_length: 17
clone_size: .
v_call: TRBV2
d_call: .
cdr3_nt: TGTGCCAGCAGTGAAGCATTAGAGTCCATAGTCGGCTATGGCTACACCTTC
cdr3_aa: CASSEALESIVGYGYTF

j_call: TRBJ2-1
cdr3_length: 15
clone_size: .
v_call: TRBV4-1
d_call: .
cdr3_nt: TGCGCCAGCAGCCAAGTGACCCAGACGGGAAATGAGCAGTTCTTC
cdr3_aa: CASSQVTQTGNEQFF

j_call: TRBJ1-1
cdr3_length: 14
clone_size: .
v_call: TRBV27
d_call: .
cdr3_nt: TGTGCCAGCAACAGCATTATGGGGGGAACTGAAGCTTTCTTT
cdr3_aa: CASNSIMGGTEAFF

j_call: TRBJ2-1
cdr3_length: 12
clone_size: .
v_call: TRBV5-4
d_call: .
cdr3_nt: TGTGCCAGCAGCATAGACAGCAATGAGCAGTTCTTC
cdr3_aa: CASSIDSNEQFF

j_call: TRBJ2-3
cdr3_length: 11
clone_size: .
v_call: TRBV29-1
d_call: .
cdr3_nt: TGCAGCGTTGTTCAGGGGGATACGCAGTATTTT
cdr3_aa: CSVVQGDTQYF

j_call: TRBJ2-3
cdr3_length: 14
clone_size: .
v_call: TRBV5-4
d_call: .
cdr3_nt: TGTGCCAGCAGCTTGGCAGGGTTCGCAGATACGCAGTATTTT
cdr3_aa: CASSLAGFADTQYF

j_call: TRBJ1-1
cdr3_length: 14
clone_size: .
v_call: TRBV11-2
d_call: .
cdr3_nt: TGTGCCAGCAGAATTAGTGTTTCGGAGACTGAAGCTTTCTTT
cdr3_aa: CASRISVSETEAFF

j_call: TRBJ2-2
cdr3_length: 16
clone_size: .
v_call: TRBV11-3
d_call: .
cdr3_nt: TGTGCCAGCAGCTTGGGGCTCTGGGGGGACACCGGGGAGCTGTTTTTT
cdr3_aa: CASSLGLWGDTGELFF

j_call: TRBJ2-3
cdr3_length: 13
clone_size: .
v_call: TRBV10-3
d_call: .
cdr3_nt: TGTGCCATTTCCTCACTTAGCACAGATACGCAGTATTTT
cdr3_aa: CAISSLSTDTQYF

j_call: TRBJ1-3
cdr3_length: 15
clone_size: .
v_call: TRBV11-3
d_call: TRBD1
cdr3_nt: TGTGCCAGCAGCCCAAACAGGGGGAGGCATAACACCATATATTTT
cdr3_aa: CASSPNRGRHNTIYF

j_call: TRBJ2-3
cdr3_length: 14
clone_size: .
v_call: TRBV7-8
d_call: .
cdr3_nt: TGTGCCAGCAGGCAATCAGGGGGCACAGATACGCAGTATTTT
cdr3_aa: CASRQSGGTDTQYF

j_call: TRBJ2-3
cdr3_length: 13
clone_size: .
v_call: TRBV7-2
d_call: .
cdr3_nt: TGTGCCAGCAGCTTAGGGGTGGGAGGAACGCAGTATTTT
cdr3_aa: CASSLGVGGTQYF

j_call: TRBJ1-5
cdr3_length: 16
clone_size: .
v_call: TRBV5-8
d_call: TRBD1
cdr3_nt: TGTGCCAGCAGGGATGACAGGGGGGCGGGTAATCAGCCCCAGCATTTT
cdr3_aa: CASRDDRGAGNQPQHF

j_call: TRBJ1-2
cdr3_length: 15
clone_size: .
v_call: TRBV19
d_call: .
cdr3_nt: TGTGCCAGTAGTAACGGGTACTGGAACAACTATGGCTACACCTTC
cdr3_aa: CASSNGYWNNYGYTF

j_call: TRBJ2-5
cdr3_length: 16
clone_size: .
v_call: TRBV5-6
d_call: TRBD2
cdr3_nt: TGTGCCAGCAGCTTGGGGGCGGGAGGGCCGTTAGGGACCCAGTACTTC
cdr3_aa: CASSLGAGGPLGTQYF

j_call: TRBJ1-3
cdr3_length: 15
clone_size: .
v_call: TRBV5-1
d_call: TRBD1
cdr3_nt: TGCGCCAGCAGCTCAGGGGGTAGCTCTGGAAACACCATATATTTT
cdr3_aa: CASSSGGSSGNTIYF

j_call: TRBJ1-5
cdr3_length: 14
clone_size: .
v_call: TRBV14
d_call: TRBD1
cdr3_nt: TGTGCCAGCAGCCAGGACAGGGGGCCTCAGCCCCAGCATTTT
cdr3_aa: CASSQDRGPQPQHF

j_call: TRBJ2-2
cdr3_length: 14
clone_size: .
v_call: TRBV19
d_call: TRBD1
cdr3_nt: TGTGCCAGTAGTTTACAGGGGGGCACCGGGGAGCTGTTTTTT
cdr3_aa: CASSLQGGTGELFF

j_call: TRBJ2-1
cdr3_length: 14
clone_size: .
v_call: TRBV5-6
d_call: .
cdr3_nt: TGTGCCAGCAGTACGGGAAGCTCCTACAATGAGCAGTTCTTC
cdr3_aa: CASSTGSSYNEQFF

j_call: TRBJ2-1
cdr3_length: 17
clone_size: .
v_call: TRBV9
d_call: .
cdr3_nt: TGTGCCAGCAGCGTAGAGGTGGGGGGAGATGGGACGGATGAGCAGTTCTTC
cdr3_aa: CASSVEVGGDGTDEQFF

j_call: TRBJ1-2
cdr3_length: 16
clone_size: .
v_call: TRBV27
d_call: .
cdr3_nt: TGTGCCAGCAGTGTAAAGCAGGGCAACTTTGACTATGGCTACACCTTC
cdr3_aa: CASSVKQGNFDYGYTF

j_call: TRBJ2-7
cdr3_length: 15
clone_size: .
v_call: TRBV4-2
d_call: TRBD1
cdr3_nt: TGTGCCAGCAGCCATTCGACAGGGTCGGACTACGAGCAGTACTTC
cdr3_aa: CASSHSTGSDYEQYF

j_call: TRBJ2-1
cdr3_length: 15
clone_size: .
v_call: TRBV7-9
d_call: TRBD1
cdr3_nt: TGTGCCAGCAGCCGTGACAGGGAACTTGGCAATGAGCAGTTCTTC
cdr3_aa: CASSRDRELGNEQFF

j_call: TRBJ2-3
cdr3_length: 18
clone_size: .
v_call: TRBV9
d_call: TRBD2
cdr3_nt: TGTGCCAGCAGCGTAGATACTAGCGGGAGTCACATCACAGATACGCAGTATTTT
cdr3_aa: CASSVDTSGSHITDTQYF

j_call: TRBJ1-1
cdr3_length: 15
clone_size: .
v_call: TRBV14
d_call: TRBD1
cdr3_nt: TGTGCCAGCAGCCAAGATCGGGACAGAAACACTGAAGCTTTCTTT
cdr3_aa: CASSQDRDRNTEAFF

j_call: TRBJ2-2
cdr3_length: 17
clone_size: .
v_call: TRBV7-9
d_call: TRBD1
cdr3_nt: TGTGCCAGCAGCTTACCACAGGGGGCGAAGAACACCGGGGAGCTGTTTTTT
cdr3_aa: CASSLPQGAKNTGELFF

j_call: TRBJ2-7
cdr3_length: 14
clone_size: .
v_call: TRBV9
d_call: TRBD2
cdr3_nt: TGTGCCAGCAGCGTAGATAGCGGGTTCCACGAGCAGTACTTC
cdr3_aa: CASSVDSGFHEQYF